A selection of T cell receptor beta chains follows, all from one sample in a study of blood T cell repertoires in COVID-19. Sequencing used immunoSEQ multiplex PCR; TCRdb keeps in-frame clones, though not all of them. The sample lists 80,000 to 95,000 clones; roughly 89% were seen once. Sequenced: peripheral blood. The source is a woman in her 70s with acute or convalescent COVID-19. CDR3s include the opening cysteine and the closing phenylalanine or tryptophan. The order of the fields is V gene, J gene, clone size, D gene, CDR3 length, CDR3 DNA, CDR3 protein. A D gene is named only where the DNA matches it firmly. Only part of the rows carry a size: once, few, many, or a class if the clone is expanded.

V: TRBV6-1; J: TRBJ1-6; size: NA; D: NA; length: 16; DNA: TGTGCCAGCAGTGAGAAGGTGGCGGGGGATAATTCACCCCTCCACTTT; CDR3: CASSEKVAGDNSPLHF
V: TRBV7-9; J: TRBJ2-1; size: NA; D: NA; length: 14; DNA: TGTGCCAGCAGCTTACCCCCGTACTACAATGAGCAGTTCTTC; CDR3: CASSLPPYYNEQFF
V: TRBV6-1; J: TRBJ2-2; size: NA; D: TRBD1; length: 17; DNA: TGTGCCAGCAGTGTGGGGACAGCCACTAAAAACACCGGGGAGCTGTTTTTT; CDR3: CASSVGTATKNTGELFF
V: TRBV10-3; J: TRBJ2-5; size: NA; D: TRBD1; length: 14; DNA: TGTGCCATCAGTGGACAGGGGATGGGAGAGACCCAGTACTTC; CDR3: CAISGQGMGETQYF
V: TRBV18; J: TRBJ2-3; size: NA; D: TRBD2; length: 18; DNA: TGTGCCAGCTCACCAGGACTAGCGGGGGGACCTAGCACAGATACGCAGTATTTT; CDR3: CASSPGLAGGPSTDTQYF
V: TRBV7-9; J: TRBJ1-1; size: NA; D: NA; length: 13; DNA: TGTGCCAGCAGCTTATCAGGGGAAAGAGCGGCTTTCTTT; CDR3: CASSLSGERAAFF
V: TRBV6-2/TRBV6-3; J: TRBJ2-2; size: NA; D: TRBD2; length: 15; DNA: TGTGCCAGCAGTCGGACTAGCGAGAACACCGGGGAGCTGTTTTTT; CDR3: CASSRTSENTGELFF
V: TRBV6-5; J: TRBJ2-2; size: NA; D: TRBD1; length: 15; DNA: TGTGCCAGCAGGCAGGCAGGGGGCTACACCGGGGAGCTGTTTTTT; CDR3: CASRQAGGYTGELFF
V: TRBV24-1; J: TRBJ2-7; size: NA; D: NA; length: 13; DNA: TGTGCCACCAGAAGAGGGGGATCGGGGGAGCAGTACTTC; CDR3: CATRRGGSGEQYF
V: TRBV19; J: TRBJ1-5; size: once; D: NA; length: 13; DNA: TGTGCCAGTAGTATTCCCTTAAATCAGCCCCAGCATTTT; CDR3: CASSIPLNQPQHF
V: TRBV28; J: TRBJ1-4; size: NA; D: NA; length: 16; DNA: TGTGCCAGCAGTTTATCCCGGGGGGCAGCTAATGAAAAACTGTTTTTT; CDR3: CASSLSRGAANEKLFF
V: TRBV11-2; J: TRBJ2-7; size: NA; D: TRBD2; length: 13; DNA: TGTGCCAGCAGCCACCGGGGGGCCTACGAGCAGTACTTC; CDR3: CASSHRGAYEQYF
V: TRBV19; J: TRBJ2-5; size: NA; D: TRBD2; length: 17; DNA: TGTGCCAGTAGTAGTTTGGGAGCGGGGAAAGTCCAAGAGACCCAGTACTTC; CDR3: CASSSLGAGKVQETQYF
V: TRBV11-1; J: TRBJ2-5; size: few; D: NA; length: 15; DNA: TGTGCCAGCAGCTTGGGAGGACTACCTCAGGAGACCCAGTACTTC; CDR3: CASSLGGLPQETQYF
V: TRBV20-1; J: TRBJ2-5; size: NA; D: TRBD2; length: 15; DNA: TGCAGTGCTAGTCTAAGCGGGAGTAGGCAAGAGACCCAGTACTTC; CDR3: CSASLSGSRQETQYF
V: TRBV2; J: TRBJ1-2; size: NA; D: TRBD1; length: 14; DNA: TGTGCCAGCAGCAGGGACAGTACTAACTATGGCTACACCTTC; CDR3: CASSRDSTNYGYTF
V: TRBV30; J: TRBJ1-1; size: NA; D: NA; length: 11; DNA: TGTGCCTGGATACTAACACGGAAAGCTTTCTTT; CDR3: CAWILTRKAFF
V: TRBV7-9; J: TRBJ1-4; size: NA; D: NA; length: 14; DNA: TGTGCCAGCAGCTTAAGGCAGGGTGGAGAAAAACTGTTTTTT; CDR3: CASSLRQGGEKLFF
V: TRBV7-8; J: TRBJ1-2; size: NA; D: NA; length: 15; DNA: TGTGCCAGCAGCTTAGCTGACAGGACCTCCTATGGCTACACCTTC; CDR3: CASSLADRTSYGYTF
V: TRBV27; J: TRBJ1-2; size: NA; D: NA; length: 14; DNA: TGTGCCAGCAGTTTAGGAGCCCGGAACTATGGCTACACCTTC; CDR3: CASSLGARNYGYTF
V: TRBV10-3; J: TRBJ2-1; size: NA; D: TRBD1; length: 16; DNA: TGTGCCATCAGTGAGCCTCCGGGACAGGGCGTTAATGAGCAGTTCTTC; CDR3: CAISEPPGQGVNEQFF
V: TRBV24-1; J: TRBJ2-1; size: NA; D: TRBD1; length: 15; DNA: TGTGCCACCAGTGACCCCGGGACAGGGGGCAATGAGCAGTTCTTC; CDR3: CATSDPGTGGNEQFF
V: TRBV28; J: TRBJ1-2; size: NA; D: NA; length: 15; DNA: TGTGCCAGCAGTTTAAGGGACCGGACGGGGGGAGGCTACACCTTC; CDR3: CASSLRDRTGGGYTF
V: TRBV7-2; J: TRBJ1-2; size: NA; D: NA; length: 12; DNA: TGTGCCAGCAGCGCCGCCGGGGGTGGCTACACCTTC; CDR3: CASSAAGGGYTF
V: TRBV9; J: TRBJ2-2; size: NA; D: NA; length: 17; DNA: TGTGCCAGCAGCGTCCGGGAGCATCTCACGAACACCGGGGAGCTGTTTTTT; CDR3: CASSVREHLTNTGELFF
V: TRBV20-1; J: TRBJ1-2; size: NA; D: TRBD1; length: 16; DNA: TGCAGTGCTAGTGACAGGGGGCGAGAAACTAACTATGGCTACACCTTC; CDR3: CSASDRGRETNYGYTF
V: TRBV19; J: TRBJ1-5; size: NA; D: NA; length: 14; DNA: TGTGCCAGTAGGGCCACGGGGTCTGCTCAGCCCCAGCATTTT; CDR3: CASRATGSAQPQHF
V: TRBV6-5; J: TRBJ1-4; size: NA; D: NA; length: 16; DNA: TGTGCCAGCAGTTACTCCCCGGACAGCTTAAATGAAAAACTGTTTTTT; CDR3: CASSYSPDSLNEKLFF
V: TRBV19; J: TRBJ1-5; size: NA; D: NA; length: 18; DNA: TGTGCCAGTAGTATAGTCAGGGGCGCGGGTGGGAGCAATCAGCCCCAGCATTTT; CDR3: CASSIVRGAGGSNQPQHF
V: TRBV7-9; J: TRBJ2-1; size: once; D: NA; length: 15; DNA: TGTGCCAGCAGCTTACTAGCGATCGGAGGGAGTGAGCAGTTCTTC; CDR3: CASSLLAIGGSEQFF
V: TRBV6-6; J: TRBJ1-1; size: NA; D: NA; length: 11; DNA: TGTGCCAGCATTGGGAGCACTGAAGCTTTCTTT; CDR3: CASIGSTEAFF
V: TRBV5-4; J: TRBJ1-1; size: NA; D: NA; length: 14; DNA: TGTGCCAGCAGCCAATGGTCAGGATCTGTTGAAGCTTTCTTT; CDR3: CASSQWSGSVEAFF
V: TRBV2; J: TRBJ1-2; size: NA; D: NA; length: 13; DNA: TGTGCCAGCATACGGGAAGCTAACTATGGCTACACCTTC; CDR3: CASIREANYGYTF
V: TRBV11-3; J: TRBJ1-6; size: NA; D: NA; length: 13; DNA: TGTGCCAGCAGCTTAAACAGGGATTCACCCCTCCACTTT; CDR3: CASSLNRDSPLHF
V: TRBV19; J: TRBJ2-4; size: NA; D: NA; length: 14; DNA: TGTGCCAGTAGTATAGCTGGCGGCAAAAACATTCAGTACTTC; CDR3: CASSIAGGKNIQYF
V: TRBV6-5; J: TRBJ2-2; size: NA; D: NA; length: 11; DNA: TGTGCCAGCAGTTACCAAGGGGAGCTGTTTTTT; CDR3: CASSYQGELFF
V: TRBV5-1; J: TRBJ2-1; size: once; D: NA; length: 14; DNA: TGCGCCAGCAGCTTGGGGCCGGGCTACAATGAGCAGTTCTTC; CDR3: CASSLGPGYNEQFF
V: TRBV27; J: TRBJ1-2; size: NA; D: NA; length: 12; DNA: TGTGCCAGCGCGACAGGAGGAGGCGGCTACACCTTC; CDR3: CASATGGGGYTF
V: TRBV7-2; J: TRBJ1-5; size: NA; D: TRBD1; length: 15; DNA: TGTGCCAGCAGCCAGCCAGGGGGCGGAAGTCAGCCCCAGCATTTT; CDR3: CASSQPGGGSQPQHF
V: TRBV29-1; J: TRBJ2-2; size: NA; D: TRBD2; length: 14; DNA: TGCAGCGCCCGGAGCGGGACGAACACCGGGGAGCTGTTTTTT; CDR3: CSARSGTNTGELFF
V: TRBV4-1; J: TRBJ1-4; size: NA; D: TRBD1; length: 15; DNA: TGCGCCAGCAGCCAAATGACAGGGGCTAATGAAAAACTGTTTTTT; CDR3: CASSQMTGANEKLFF
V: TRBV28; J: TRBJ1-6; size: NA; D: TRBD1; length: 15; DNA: TGTGCCAGCATCGCCACGGGACAGGGGTTTTCACCCCTCCACTTT; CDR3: CASIATGQGFSPLHF
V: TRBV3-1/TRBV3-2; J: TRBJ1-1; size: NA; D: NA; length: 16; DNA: TGTGCCAGCAGCCCTCTATCGACAAATGGGAACACTGAAGCTTTCTTT; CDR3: CASSPLSTNGNTEAFF
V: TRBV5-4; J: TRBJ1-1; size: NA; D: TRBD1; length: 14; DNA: TGTGCCAGCAGCTTGGAACAGGGGGGAACTGAAGCTTTCTTT; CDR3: CASSLEQGGTEAFF
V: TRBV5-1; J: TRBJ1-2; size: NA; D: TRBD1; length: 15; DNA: TGCGCCAGCAGCTCCCATCCAGGGGGCGCGGATGGCTACACCTTC; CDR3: CASSSHPGGADGYTF
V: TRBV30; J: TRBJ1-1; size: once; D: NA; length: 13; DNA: TGTGCCTGGAGTGGAGACAGTAGGACTGAAGCTTTCTTT; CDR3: CAWSGDSRTEAFF
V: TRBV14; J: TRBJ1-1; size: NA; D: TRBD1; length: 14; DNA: TGTGCCAGCAGCCCGCTTACAGGGGTCACTGAAGCTTTCTTT; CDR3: CASSPLTGVTEAFF
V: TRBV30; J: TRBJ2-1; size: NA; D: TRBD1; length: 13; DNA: TGTGCCTGGAGTGTAGACAGGGTCAATGAGCAGTTCTTC; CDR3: CAWSVDRVNEQFF
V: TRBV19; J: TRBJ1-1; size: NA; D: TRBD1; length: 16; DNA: TGTGCCAGTAGTTGGAGTCAGGGGGCGAGGAACACTGAAGCTTTCTTT; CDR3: CASSWSQGARNTEAFF
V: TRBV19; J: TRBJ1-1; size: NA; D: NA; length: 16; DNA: TGTGCCAGTAGTATAACCCGGGCAGGGGCGAACACTGAAGCTTTCTTT; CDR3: CASSITRAGANTEAFF
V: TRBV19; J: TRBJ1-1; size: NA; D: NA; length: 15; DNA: TGTGCCAGTAGCGCATCCCTCGGGAAACAGGGAGAAGCTTTCTTT; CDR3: CASSASLGKQGEAFF
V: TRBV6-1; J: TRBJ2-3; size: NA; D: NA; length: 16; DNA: TGTGCCAGCAGTGATCGACCCGGGACAAGCACAGATACGCAGTATTTT; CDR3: CASSDRPGTSTDTQYF
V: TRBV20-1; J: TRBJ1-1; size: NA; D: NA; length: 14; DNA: TGCAGTGCTAGTCAGGGAACCATGAACACTGAAGCTTTCTTT; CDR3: CSASQGTMNTEAFF
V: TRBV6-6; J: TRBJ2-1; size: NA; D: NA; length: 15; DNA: TGTGCCAGCAGCTCCCGGGACTCCAAAAACAATGAGCAGTTCTTC; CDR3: CASSSRDSKNNEQFF
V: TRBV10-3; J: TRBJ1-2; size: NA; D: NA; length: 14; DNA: TGTGCCATCAGCGTCCTACAGGGAAACTATGGCTACACCTTC; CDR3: CAISVLQGNYGYTF